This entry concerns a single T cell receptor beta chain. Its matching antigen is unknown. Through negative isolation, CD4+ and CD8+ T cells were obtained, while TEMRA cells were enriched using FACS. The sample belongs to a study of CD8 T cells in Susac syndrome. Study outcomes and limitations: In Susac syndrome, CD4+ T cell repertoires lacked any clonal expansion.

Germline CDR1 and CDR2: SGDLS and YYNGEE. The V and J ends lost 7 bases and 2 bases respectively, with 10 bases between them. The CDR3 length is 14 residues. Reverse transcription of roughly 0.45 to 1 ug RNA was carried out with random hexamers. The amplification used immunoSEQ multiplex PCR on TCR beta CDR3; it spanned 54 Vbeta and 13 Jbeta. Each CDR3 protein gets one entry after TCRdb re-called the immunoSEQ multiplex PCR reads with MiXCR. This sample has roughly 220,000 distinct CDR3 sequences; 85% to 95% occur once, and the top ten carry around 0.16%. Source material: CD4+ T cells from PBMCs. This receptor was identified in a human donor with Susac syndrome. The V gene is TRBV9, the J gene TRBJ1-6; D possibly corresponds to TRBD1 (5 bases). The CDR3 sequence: CASQGDAYNSPLHF. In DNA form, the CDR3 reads TGTGCCAGCCAAGGGGATGCCTATAATTCACCCCTCCACTTT.